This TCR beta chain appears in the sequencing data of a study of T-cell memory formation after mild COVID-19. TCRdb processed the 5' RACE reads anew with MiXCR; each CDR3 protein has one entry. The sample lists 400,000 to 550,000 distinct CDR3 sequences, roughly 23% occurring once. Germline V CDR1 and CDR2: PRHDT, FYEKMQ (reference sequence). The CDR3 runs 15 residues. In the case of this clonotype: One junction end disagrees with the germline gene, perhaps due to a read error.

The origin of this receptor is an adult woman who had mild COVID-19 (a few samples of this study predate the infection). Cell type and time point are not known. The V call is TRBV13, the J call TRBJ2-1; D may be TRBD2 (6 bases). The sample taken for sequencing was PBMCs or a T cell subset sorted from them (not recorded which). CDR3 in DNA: TGTGCCAGCAGCTTAGACGGGACTCCCAACAAGGAGCAGTTCTTC. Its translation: CASSLDGTPNKEQFF.